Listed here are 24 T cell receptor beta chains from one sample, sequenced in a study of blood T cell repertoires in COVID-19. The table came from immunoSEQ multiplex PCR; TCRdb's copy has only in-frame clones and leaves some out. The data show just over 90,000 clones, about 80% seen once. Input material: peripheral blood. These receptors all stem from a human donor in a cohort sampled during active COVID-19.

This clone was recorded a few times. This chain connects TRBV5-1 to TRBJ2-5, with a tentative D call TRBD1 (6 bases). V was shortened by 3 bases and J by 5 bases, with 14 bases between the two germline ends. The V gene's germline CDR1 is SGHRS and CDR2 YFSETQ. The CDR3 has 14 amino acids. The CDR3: CASSSLGGRETQYF. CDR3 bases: TGCGCCAGCAGCTCCCTTGGGGGCCGGGAGACCCAGTACTTC.

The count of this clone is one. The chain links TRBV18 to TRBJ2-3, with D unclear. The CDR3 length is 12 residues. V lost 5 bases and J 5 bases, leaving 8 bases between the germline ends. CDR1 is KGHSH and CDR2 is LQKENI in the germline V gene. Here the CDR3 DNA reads TGTGCCAGCTCAGGAGAAGGAGATACGCAGTATTTT. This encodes CASSGEGDTQYF.

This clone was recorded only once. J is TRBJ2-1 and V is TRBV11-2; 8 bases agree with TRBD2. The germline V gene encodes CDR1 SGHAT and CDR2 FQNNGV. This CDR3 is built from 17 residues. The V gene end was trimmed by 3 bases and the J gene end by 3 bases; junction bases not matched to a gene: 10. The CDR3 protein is CASSLIEGTSIYNEQFF. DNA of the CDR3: TGTGCCAGCAGCTTGATAGAAGGGACTAGTATCTACAATGAGCAGTTCTTC.

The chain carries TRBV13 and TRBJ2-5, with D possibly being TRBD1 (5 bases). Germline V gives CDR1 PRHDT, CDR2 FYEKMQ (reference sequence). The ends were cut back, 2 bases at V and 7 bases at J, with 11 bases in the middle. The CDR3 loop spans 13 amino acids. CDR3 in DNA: TGTGCCAGCAGCTTAAATAGGGGTTGGACCCAGTACTTC. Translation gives CASSLNRGWTQYF.

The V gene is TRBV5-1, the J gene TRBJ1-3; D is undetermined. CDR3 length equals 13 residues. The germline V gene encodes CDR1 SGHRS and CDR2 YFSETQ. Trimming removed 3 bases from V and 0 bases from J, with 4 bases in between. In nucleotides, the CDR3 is TGCGCCAGCAGCTGGAGCTCTGGAAACACCATATATTTT. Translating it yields CASSWSSGNTIYF.

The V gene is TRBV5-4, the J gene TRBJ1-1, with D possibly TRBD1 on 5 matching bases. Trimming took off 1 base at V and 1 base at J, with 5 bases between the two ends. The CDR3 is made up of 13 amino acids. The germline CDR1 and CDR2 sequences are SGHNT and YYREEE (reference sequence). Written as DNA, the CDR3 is TGTGCCAGCAGCTTGAGGGGGAACACTGAAGCTTTCTTT. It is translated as CASSLRGNTEAFF. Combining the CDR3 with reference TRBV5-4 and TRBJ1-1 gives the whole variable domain ETGVTQSPTHLIKTRGQQVTLRCSSQSGHNTVSWYQQALGQGPQFIFQYYREEENGRGNFPPRFSGLQFPNYSSELNVNALELDDSALYLCASSLRGNTEAFFGQGTRLTVV.

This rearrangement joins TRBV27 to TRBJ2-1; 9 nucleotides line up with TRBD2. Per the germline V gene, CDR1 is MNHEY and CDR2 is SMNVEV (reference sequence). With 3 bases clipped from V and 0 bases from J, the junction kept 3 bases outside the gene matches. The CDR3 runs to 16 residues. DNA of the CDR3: TGTGCCAGCAGTTTCCTTAGCGGGAGCTCCTACAATGAGCAGTTCTTC. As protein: CASSFLSGSSYNEQFF.

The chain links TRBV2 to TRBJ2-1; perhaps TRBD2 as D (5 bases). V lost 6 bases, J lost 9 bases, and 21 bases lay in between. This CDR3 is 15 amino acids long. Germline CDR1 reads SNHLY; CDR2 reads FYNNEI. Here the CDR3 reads CASRIEQNSASEQFF. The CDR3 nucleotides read TGTGCCAGCAGAATAGAGCAGAATAGCGCGAGTGAGCAGTTCTTC.

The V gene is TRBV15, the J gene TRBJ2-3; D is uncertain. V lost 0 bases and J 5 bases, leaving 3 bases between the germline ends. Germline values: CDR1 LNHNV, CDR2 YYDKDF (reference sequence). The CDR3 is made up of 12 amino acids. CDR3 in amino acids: CATSRDRDTQYF. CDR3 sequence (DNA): TGTGCCACCAGCAGAGATCGAGATACGCAGTATTTT. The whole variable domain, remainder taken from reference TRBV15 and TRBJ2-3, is DAMVIQNPRYQVTQFGKPVTLSCSQTLNHNVMYWYQQKSSQAPKLLFHYYDKDFNNEADTPDNFQSRRPNTSFCFLDIRSPGLGDTAMYLCATSRDRDTQYFGPGTRLTVL.

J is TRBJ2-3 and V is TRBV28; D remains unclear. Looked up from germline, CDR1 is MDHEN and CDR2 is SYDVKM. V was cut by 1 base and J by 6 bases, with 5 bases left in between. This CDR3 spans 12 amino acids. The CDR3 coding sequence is TGTGCCAGCAGTTTATTATCCGATACGCAGTATTTT. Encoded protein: CASSLLSDTQYF.

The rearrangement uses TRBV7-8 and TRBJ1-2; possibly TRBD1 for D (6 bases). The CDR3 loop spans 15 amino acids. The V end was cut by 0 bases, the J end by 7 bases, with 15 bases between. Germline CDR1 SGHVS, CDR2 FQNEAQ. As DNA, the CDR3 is TGTGCCAGCAGCTTAGCCAGTGGGGGGGCTGGTGGCTACACCTTC. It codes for CASSLASGGAGGYTF.

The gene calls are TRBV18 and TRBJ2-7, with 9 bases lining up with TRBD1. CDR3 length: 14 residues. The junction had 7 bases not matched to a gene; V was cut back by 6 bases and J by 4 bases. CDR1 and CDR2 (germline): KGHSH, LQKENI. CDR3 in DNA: TGTGCCAGCTCCCAAGACAGGGGGAAGTACGAGCAGTACTTC. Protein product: CASSQDRGKYEQYF.

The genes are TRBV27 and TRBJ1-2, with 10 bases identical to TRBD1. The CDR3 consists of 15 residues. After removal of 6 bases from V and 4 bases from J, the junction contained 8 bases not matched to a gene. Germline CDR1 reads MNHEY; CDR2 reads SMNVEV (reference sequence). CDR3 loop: CASSNYRDRGYGYTF. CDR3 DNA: TGTGCCAGCAGCAATTACCGGGACAGGGGCTATGGCTACACCTTC.

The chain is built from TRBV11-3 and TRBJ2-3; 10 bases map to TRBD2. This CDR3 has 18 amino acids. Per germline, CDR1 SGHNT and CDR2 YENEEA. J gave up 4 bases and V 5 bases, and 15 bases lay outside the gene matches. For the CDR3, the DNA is TGTGCCAGCAGCCCTGACCCTCTTTCAGCGGGAGGGTCAGATACGCAGTATTTT. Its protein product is CASSPDPLSAGGSDTQYF. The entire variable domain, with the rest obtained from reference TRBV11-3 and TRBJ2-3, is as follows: EAGVVQSPRYKIIEKKQPVAFWCNPISGHNTLYWYLQNLGQGPELLIRYENEEAVDDSQLPKDRFSAERLKGVDSTLKIQPAELGDSAVYLCASSPDPLSAGGSDTQYFGPGTRLTVL.

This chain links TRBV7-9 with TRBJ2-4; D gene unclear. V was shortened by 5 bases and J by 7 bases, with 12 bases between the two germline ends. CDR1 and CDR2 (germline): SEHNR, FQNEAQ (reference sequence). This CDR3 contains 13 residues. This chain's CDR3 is CASSATTWNIQYF. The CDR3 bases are TGTGCCAGCAGCGCCACCACTTGGAACATTCAGTACTTC.

The CDR3 reads CASSLQAGAVGNEQFF. CDR3 coding DNA: TGTGCCAGCAGCCTACAAGCGGGGGCGGTCGGCAATGAGCAGTTCTTC. The rearrangement links TRBV7-3 to TRBJ2-1; 8 positions match TRBD2. CDR1 and CDR2 (germline): SGHTA, FQGTGA. This CDR3 spans 16 amino acids. With 5 bases clipped from V and 6 bases from J, the junction kept 12 bases outside the gene matches. Filled out from reference TRBV7-3 and TRBJ2-1, the complete variable domain reads GAGVSQTPSNKVTEKGKYVELRCDPISGHTALYWYRQSLGQGPEFLIYFQGTGAADDSGLPNDRFFAVRPEGSVSTLKIQRTERGDSAVYLCASSLQAGAVGNEQFFGPGTRLTVL.

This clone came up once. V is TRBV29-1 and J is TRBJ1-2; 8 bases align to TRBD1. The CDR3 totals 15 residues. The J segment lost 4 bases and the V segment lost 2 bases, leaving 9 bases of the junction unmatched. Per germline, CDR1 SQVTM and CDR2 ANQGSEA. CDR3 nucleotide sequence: TGCAGCGTTGAAAGTGCCAGGGGGCCGGGCTATGGCTACACCTTC. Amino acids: CSVESARGPGYGYTF.

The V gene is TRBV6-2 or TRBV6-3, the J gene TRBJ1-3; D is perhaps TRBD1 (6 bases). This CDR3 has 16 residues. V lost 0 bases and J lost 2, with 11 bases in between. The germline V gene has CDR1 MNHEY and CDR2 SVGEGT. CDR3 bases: TGTGCCAGCAGTTACTCGAAGGGGGAAGCTGGAAACACCATATATTTT. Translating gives CASSYSKGEAGNTIYF.

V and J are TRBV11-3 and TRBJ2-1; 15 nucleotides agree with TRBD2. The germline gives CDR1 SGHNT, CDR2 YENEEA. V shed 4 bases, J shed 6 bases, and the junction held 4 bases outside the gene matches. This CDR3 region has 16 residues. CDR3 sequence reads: CASSSGTSGRTNEQFF. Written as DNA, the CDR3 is TGTGCCAGCAGCTCCGGGACTAGCGGGAGGACCAATGAGCAGTTCTTC.

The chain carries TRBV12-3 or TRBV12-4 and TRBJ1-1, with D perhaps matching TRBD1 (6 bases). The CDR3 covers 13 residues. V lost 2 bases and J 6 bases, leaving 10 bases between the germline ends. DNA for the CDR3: TGTGCCAGCAGTTTAATTCGACAGGCTGAAGCTTTCTTT. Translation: CASSLIRQAEAFF.

CDR3 protein: CASSEGRTQGYYGYTF. The CDR3 DNA reads TGCGCCAGCAGCGAGGGGAGGACACAGGGGTACTATGGCTACACCTTC. The chain uses TRBV5-1 and TRBJ1-2, with 7 bases identical to TRBD1. This CDR3 has 16 residues. Unmatched junction bases numbered 12, after V lost 4 bases and J lost 3 bases. The V gene's germline CDR1 is SGHRS and CDR2 YFSETQ.

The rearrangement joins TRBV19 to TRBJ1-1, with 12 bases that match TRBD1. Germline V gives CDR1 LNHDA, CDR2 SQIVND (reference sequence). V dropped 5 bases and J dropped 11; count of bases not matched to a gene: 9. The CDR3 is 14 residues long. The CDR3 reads CASSYGTGGTGAFF. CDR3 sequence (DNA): TGTGCCAGTAGTTACGGGACAGGGGGCACCGGGGCTTTCTTT.

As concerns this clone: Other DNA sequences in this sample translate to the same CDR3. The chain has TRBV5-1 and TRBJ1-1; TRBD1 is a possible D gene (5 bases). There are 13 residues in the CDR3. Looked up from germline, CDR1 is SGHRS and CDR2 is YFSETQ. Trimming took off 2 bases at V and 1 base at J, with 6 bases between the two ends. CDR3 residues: CASSLRGNTEAFF. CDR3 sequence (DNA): TGCGCCAGCAGCTTAAGGGGGAACACTGAAGCTTTCTTT. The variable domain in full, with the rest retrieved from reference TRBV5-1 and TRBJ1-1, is KAGVTQTPRYLIKTRGQQVTLSCSPISGHRSVSWYQQTPGQGLQFLFEYFSETQRNKGNFPGRFSGRQFSNSRSEMNVSTLELGDSALYLCASSLRGNTEAFFGQGTRLTVV.

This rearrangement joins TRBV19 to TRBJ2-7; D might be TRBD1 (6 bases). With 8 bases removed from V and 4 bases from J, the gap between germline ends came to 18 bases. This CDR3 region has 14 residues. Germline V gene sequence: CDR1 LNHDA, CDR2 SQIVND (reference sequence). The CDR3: CASSIGTTRYEQYF. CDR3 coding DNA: TGTGCCAGTTCGATCGGGACAACCCGGTACGAGCAGTACTTC.